This T cell receptor (beta chain) was recorded in a study of metastatic and nonmetastatic thyroid tumors. Study-wide background: Repertoires were compared across blood and tumor or nodule tissue from malignant and benign thyroid patients.

TCRdb re-called the PCR reads with MiXCR. Of tens of thousands of clones listed, 9.5% to 15% are singletons. V lost 1 base to trimming and J lost 2 bases, with 11 bases between them. Germline CDR1 reads MNHNS; CDR2 reads SASEGT. This CDR3 has 15 residues. There were no patients who had received any treatment before thyroid surgery. Sample: blood. This clonotype originated in a female donor with papillary thyroid cancer or a benign thyroid nodule (not recorded which). Some clones in this sample may be carry-over from other donors' samples. V and J are TRBV6-1 and TRBJ1-2; D is ambiguous. The CDR3 region is CASSEVHQLNYGYTF. As DNA, the CDR3 is TGTGCCAGCAGTGAAGTCCATCAGCTAAACTATGGCTACACCTTC.